This T cell receptor (beta chain) was documented in a study of cytomegalovirus exposure and HLA in healthy donors. Study-wide results and limits: Later on, a genetic analysis was performed. It linked a missense variant in DCLRE1C with V- and J-gene trimming of TCR beta. It was 164 TCR beta chains that were listed as cytomegalovirus-associated. Apparent HLA restriction characterized most CMV-associated TCR beta chains in a later analysis. Versus the approximately 720-donor mean, an Asian-associated ancestry cluster reportedly showed fewer N-insertions in a later analysis.

As regards this clone: Its antigen is unidentified.

Vbeta (60) and Jbeta (13) primers were used in the PCR. Sequencing was performed with immunoSEQ multiplex PCR; in TCRdb, only in-frame clones are kept and a portion is missing. The sample gives a few hundred thousand clones, around four fifths of which show up once; 2.7% is in the top ten. Sequencing used PBMCs. The clonotype originates from a woman aged 55 to 70 in good health and CMV-seropositive.

CDR3 sequence: CAWSELGREQYF. CDR3 coding DNA: TGTGCCTGGAGTGAACTGGGCCGGGAGCAGTACTTC. V gene TRBV30 combines with J gene TRBJ2-7, with unresolved D. The germline V gene has CDR1 GTSNPN and CDR2 SVGIG (reference sequence). The CDR3 covers 12 residues. V was pared by 1 base and J by 7 bases, with 11 bases between.